This TCR beta chain derives from a study of blood T cell repertoires in COVID-19. Study-level information: T cells, B-cell-depleted T cells, or PBMCs supplied cDNA or gDNA.

CDR1 and CDR2 (germline): SGHTA, FQGNSA. This CDR3 has 14 amino acids. V trimming: 4 bases; J trimming: 9 bases; junction bases outside the gene matches: 8. In the authors' workflow: Scientists estimated how many nucleated cells there were by amplifying reference gene primers. Data came from immunoSEQ multiplex PCR; TCRdb stores just in-frame clones and leaves some out. From that table come the V and J calls and clone size; the DNA was used to work out D and trimming. The table lists around 180,000 clones, approximately 83% of them singletons. The sequencing sample was made of peripheral blood. The rearrangement links TRBV7-2 to TRBJ2-1, with TRBD2 matching over 8 bases. The TCR originated in a man between 60 and 75 years old with acute or convalescent COVID-19. The CDR3 spells CASSSGTRVPEQFF. Written as DNA, the CDR3 is TGTGCCAGCAGCTCCGGGACTAGGGTCCCTGAGCAGTTCTTC.